Shown below are 26 T cell receptor beta chains from a single sample sequenced in a study of T cells in Graves' hyperthyroidism and ophthalmopathy (dated by TCRdb to the late 2010s). Library creation used multiplex PCR. Sequencing instrument: Illumina HiSeq 2000. TCR beta CDR3 regions were amplified from RNA transcripts. A first-round RT-PCR of the TCR CDR3 used the HTBI primer set with the Qiagen OneStep RT-PCR kit. TCRdb handled the public reads itself, with Q25 trimming in fastp and clone calling in MiXCR, and kept productive beta chains. All rows with the same CDR3 protein become a single entry with the most common DNA and genes. This sample comprises about 570,000 distinct CDR3 sequences, roughly 50% of them detected only once. The ten biggest clones cover around 20% of the sample. The sequenced sample was peripheral blood or thyroid tissue (not recorded which). These receptors were collected from an adult woman with Graves' disease, either hyperthyroidism or ophthalmopathy (not recorded which).

The rearrangement joins TRBV5-1 to TRBJ2-7; D not resolved. Trimming shortened V by 0 bases and J by 3 bases, and 10 bases separated the two germline ends. Germline V gene sequence: CDR1 SGHRS, CDR2 YFSETQ. The CDR3 is made up of 14 amino acids. The CDR3 loop reads CASSLGEPNYEQYF. CDR3 bases: TGCGCCAGCAGCTTGGGGGAACCTAACTACGAGCAGTACTTC.

Ten or more counts support this clonotype. The chain uses TRBV15 and TRBJ1-5; possible D gene TRBD1, 5 bases. Trimming shortened V by 3 bases and J by 7 bases, and 22 bases separated the two germline ends. Germline V gene lookup returns CDR1 LNHNV and CDR2 YYDKDF (reference sequence). CDR3 length: 17 amino acids. The CDR3 reads CATSSAVGVGRGQPQHF. The CDR3 DNA reads TGTGCCACCAGCAGTGCCGTGGGAGTAGGGAGGGGACAGCCCCAGCATTTT.

This clonotype came up a few times. CDR3 sequence reads: CSSAGANVQETQYF. Written as DNA, the CDR3 is TGCAGCTCGGCAGGGGCGAATGTCCAAGAGACCCAGTACTTC. The V call is TRBV29-1, the J call TRBJ2-5; maybe TRBD1 (6 bases). The CDR3 is 14 residues long. Germline V lookup: CDR1 SQVTM, CDR2 ANQGSEA. V was trimmed by 8 bases and J by 1 base, leaving 17 bases between them.

This clonotype was counted a few times. This chain uses TRBV19 with TRBJ2-3; D perhaps matches TRBD2 (5 bases). This CDR3 region has 12 residues. V was shortened by 7 bases and J by 6 bases, with 11 bases between the two germline ends. CDR1 is LNHDA and CDR2 is SQIVND in the germline V gene (reference sequence). DNA of the CDR3: TGTGCCAGTAATACGCCGGGGGATACGCAGTATTTT. Translated: CASNTPGDTQYF.

The chain recombines TRBV7-9 with TRBJ1-6, with D unclear. V was shortened by 5 bases and J by 7 bases, with 15 bases between the two germline ends. Germline V gene lookup returns CDR1 SEHNR and CDR2 FQNEAQ (reference sequence). This CDR3 spans 15 amino acids. CDR3 protein: CASSPVRGGNSPLHF. CDR3 nucleotide sequence: TGTGCCAGCAGCCCGGTTCGAGGAGGGAATTCACCCCTCCACTTT.

This sequence joins TRBV5-1 and TRBJ2-7, with D perhaps TRBD1 (5 bases). Between the trimmed V and J ends, which lost 6 bases and 5 bases, there was a span of 9 bases. Germline V gene sequence: CDR1 SGHRS, CDR2 YFSETQ. The CDR3 consists of 11 residues. CDR3 bases: TGCGCCAGCACAAGGGGCGACGAGCAGTACTTC. This encodes CASTRGDEQYF.

In its sample, this clonotype was seen many times. The chain couples TRBV7-8 to TRBJ1-5; the D gene is possibly TRBD1 (5 bases). V was trimmed by 2 bases and J by 6 bases, leaving 20 bases between them. There are 17 residues in the CDR3. Germline CDR1 reads SGHVS; CDR2 reads FQNEAQ. This CDR3 reads CASSLYSGGPWGQPQHF. In DNA, the CDR3 is TGTGCCAGCAGCTTATATAGTGGGGGACCTTGGGGTCAGCCCCAGCATTTT.

This clonotype showed up many times. The rearrangement joins TRBV20-1 to TRBJ1-5; TRBD1 agrees at 7 bases. The CDR3 loop spans 17 amino acids. Trimming removed 3 bases from V and 0 bases from J; junction bases left unmatched: 11. From germline, CDR1 is DFQATT and CDR2 SNEGSKA (reference sequence). CDR3 coding DNA: TGCAGTGCTAGGAGGGGGACAGCACACTATAGCAATCAGCCCCAGCATTTT. Its protein is CSARRGTAHYSNQPQHF.

This clonotype was detected a few times. The V and J genes are TRBV6-5 and TRBJ1-5; TRBD1 is a possible D gene (6 bases). The CDR3 loop spans 16 amino acids. Per germline, CDR1 MNHEY and CDR2 SVGAGI. The V end lost 6 bases, the J end lost 7 bases, and 22 bases lay between the germline ends. The CDR3 sequence: CASRRFSGQSGQPQHF. The CDR3 coding sequence is TGTGCCAGCAGGCGTTTTTCTGGACAGTCGGGGCAGCCCCAGCATTTT.

This clonotype appeared many times. The CDR3: CASSLLQGVSNQPQHF. DNA for the CDR3: TGTGCCAGCAGTCTATTACAGGGGGTTAGCAATCAGCCCCAGCATTTT. The V and J genes are TRBV6-1 and TRBJ1-5, with 8 positions matching TRBD1. The trim removed 5 bases at V and 0 bases at J, leaving 6 bases unmatched. Germline V gene lookup returns CDR1 MNHNS and CDR2 SASEGT. The CDR3 has 16 amino acids.

For this clonotype: Mismatch with germline at one junction end may stem from a read error. The chain combines TRBV24-1 with TRBJ2-7; D is possibly TRBD1 (5 bases). Germline assignment: CDR1 KGHDR and CDR2 SFDVKD. The CDR3 has 13 residues. In nucleotides, the CDR3 is TGTACCACCAGTGATTCGGGCAGGGTCGAGCAGTACTTC. Protein product: CTTSDSGRVEQYF.

The V call is TRBV4-1, the J call TRBJ2-7, with 11 bases aligning to TRBD2. V lost 0 bases and J lost 2; bases outside the gene matches: 6. Germline V lookup: CDR1 MGHRA, CDR2 YSYEKL. The CDR3 totals 17 residues. The CDR3 spells CASSQDLLAGGTYEQYF. CDR3 DNA: TGCGCCAGCAGCCAAGATCTTCTAGCGGGAGGCACCTACGAGCAGTACTTC.

This clonotype came up a few times. The chain couples TRBV28 to TRBJ2-7, with D perhaps matching TRBD1 (6 bases). Deletions cut 7 bases from V and 2 bases from J, with 15 bases between. This CDR3 contains 14 residues. Germline V gives CDR1 MDHEN, CDR2 SYDVKM. CDR3 nucleotide sequence: TGTGCCAGCAACTCCGAGGACAGACCCTACGAGCAGTACTTC. This translates into CASNSEDRPYEQYF.

The rearrangement uses TRBV9 and TRBJ1-5; D remains unclear. Germline-derived CDR1 and CDR2 are SGDLS and YYNGEE. This CDR3 comprises 14 residues. Trimming removed 4 bases from V and 0 bases from J, with 8 bases in between. CDR3 amino acids: CASSLVPSNQPQHF. The CDR3 coding sequence is TGTGCCAGCAGCTTAGTCCCTAGCAATCAGCCCCAGCATTTT.

This clonotype was detected once. This chain joins TRBV7-3 and TRBJ1-2, with 10 bases lining up with TRBD1. The CDR3 totals 14 residues. Unmatched junction bases numbered 8, after V lost 5 bases and J lost 8 bases. Germline V lookup: CDR1 SGHTA, CDR2 FQGTGA. CDR3: CASSPGQGVGGYTF. The DNA for the CDR3 is TGTGCCAGCAGCCCCGGACAGGGGGTAGGCGGCTACACCTTC.

The V call is TRBV20-1, the J call TRBJ2-2, with D uncertain. Germline lookup yields CDR1 DFQATT and CDR2 SNEGSKA (reference sequence). The CDR3 loop spans 13 amino acids. V lost 1 base and J lost 0, with 3 bases in between. The CDR3 bases are TGCAGTGCTAGAGGTTCGAACACCGGGGAGCTGTTTTTT. This gives the protein CSARGSNTGELFF.

This clonotype came up many times. The chain combines TRBV19 with TRBJ1-1, with TRBD1 identical over 9 bases. After removal of 5 bases from V and 5 bases from J, the junction contained 6 bases not matched to a gene. The CDR3 extends over 14 amino acids. Germline CDR1 LNHDA, CDR2 SQIVND (reference sequence). The CDR3 DNA is TGTGCCAGTAGTTCGGGACAGGGAGGTACTGAAGCTTTCTTT. This codes for CASSSGQGGTEAFF. Full variable domain (missing parts from reference TRBV19 and TRBJ1-1): DGGITQSPKYLFRKEGQNVTLSCEQNLNHDAMYWYRQDPGQGLRLIYYSQIVNDFQKGDIAEGYSVSREKKESFPLTVTSAQKNPTAFYLCASSSGQGGTEAFFGQGTRLTVV.

The chain is built from TRBV20-1 and TRBJ2-7, with 10 bases lining up with TRBD1. Trimming at V came to 7 bases and at J to 5 bases, leaving 5 bases not matched to a gene. The germline CDR1 and CDR2 sequences are DFQATT and SNEGSKA (reference sequence). The CDR3 is 12 amino acids. The CDR3 nucleotides are TGCAGTGGGGGACAGGGGAGGCACGAGCAGTACTTC. Protein sequence: CSGGQGRHEQYF.

In this sample, this clonotype turned up a few times. This chain joins TRBV15 and TRBJ1-6; possible D gene TRBD1, 6 bases. The CDR3 is made up of 17 amino acids. The V end was cut by 5 bases, the J end by 10 bases, with 24 bases between. Germline CDR1 LNHNV, CDR2 YYDKDF (reference sequence). CDR3 bases: TGTGCCACCAGCCACGGGACATGGCCGGGGGGTCGGTCACCCCTCCACTTT. It encodes CATSHGTWPGGRSPLHF.

This clonotype has a count of ten or more. The chain recombines TRBV24-1 with TRBJ2-5; D gene unclear. V was shortened by 5 bases and J by 3 bases, with 15 bases between the two germline ends. Germline CDR1 KGHDR, CDR2 SFDVKD. The CDR3 length is 15 residues. The chain's CDR3 is CATSASFPYEETQYF. The DNA of the CDR3 is TGTGCCACCAGTGCTTCCTTCCCTTACGAAGAGACCCAGTACTTC.

The gene calls are TRBV2 and TRBJ1-5; D might be TRBD1 (6 bases). The germline V gene encodes CDR1 SNHLY and CDR2 FYNNEI. V lost 6 bases to trimming and J lost 4 bases, with 13 bases between them. The CDR3 sequence is 14 residues long. This CDR3 reads CASRDTGRNQPQHF. The CDR3 DNA follows: TGTGCCAGCAGAGATACAGGGCGAAATCAGCCCCAGCATTTT.

The chain uses TRBV9 and TRBJ1-3; D is unresolved. Trimming removed 4 bases at V and 4 bases at J, with 15 bases between. CDR3 length: 15 amino acids. Germline CDR1 is SGDLS and CDR2 is YYNGEE. CDR3 coding DNA: TGTGCCAGCAGCTCCGGGCCCGTACCCGGAAACACCATATATTTT. Translation gives CASSSGPVPGNTIYF.

On this clonotype itself: Lacking the conserved final phenylalanine or tryptophan, this CDR3 likely reflects a read error. The DNA is omitted, as the CDR3 cannot be located on it reliably, and the CDR3 follows TCRdb's listing. The V and J genes are TRBV5-1 and TRBJ1-3. The CDR3 spans 8 residues, counting both ends. CDR1 SGHRS and CDR2 YFSETQ come from the germline V gene. CDR3 sequence reads: CASSWTRT.

This clonotype was seen once. The chain is built from TRBV11-2 and TRBJ2-5; 9 bases align to TRBD1. This CDR3 has 15 residues. The germline V gene has CDR1 SGHAT and CDR2 FQNNGV. The V and J ends lost 5 bases and 5 bases, in that order; junction bases with no gene match: 9. The CDR3 loop reads CASSTGQGRSETQYF. Here the CDR3 DNA reads TGTGCCAGCAGCACAGGACAGGGGAGGTCGGAGACCCAGTACTTC.

This clonotype was counted ten times or more. This chain links TRBV2 with TRBJ1-2, with 8 bases aligning to TRBD1. The V gene end was trimmed by 8 bases and the J gene end by 5 bases; junction bases not matched to a gene: 7. The CDR3 has 13 residues. In germline, CDR1 is SNHLY, CDR2 FYNNEI. The DNA of the CDR3 is TGTGCCAGCGCCCAGGGGGCAAATTATGGCTACACCTTC. It translates to CASAQGANYGYTF.

This clonotype was seen ten or more times. The DNA for the CDR3 is TGTGCCAGCAGCACCGGACGGCCGACGGGTGAAAAACTGTTTTTT. It is translated as CASSTGRPTGEKLFF. The chain uses TRBV5-8 and TRBJ1-4; D is undetermined. V lost 4 bases and J 7 bases, leaving 17 bases between the germline ends. Germline V CDR1 and CDR2: SGHTS, YDEGEE. CDR3 length equals 15 residues.